The 5 T cell receptor beta chains below were found in one sample sequenced in a study of blood T cell repertoires in COVID-19. Data came from immunoSEQ multiplex PCR; TCRdb stores just in-frame clones and leaves some out. There are over 250,000 clones in the sample; 75% to 90% occur only once, and under 15% lies in the top ten. The sequencing input was peripheral blood. The receptors were sampled from a woman aged 55 to 70 with acute or convalescent COVID-19.

V gene TRBV9 combines with J gene TRBJ1-3; D may be TRBD1 (5 bases). CDR3 size: 14 residues. V was trimmed by 0 bases and J by 4 bases, leaving 8 bases between them. CDR1 is SGDLS, CDR2 YYNGEE, per germline. CDR3 region: CASSVGGRGNTIYF. DNA for the CDR3: TGTGCCAGCAGCGTAGGGGGCAGAGGAAACACCATATATTTT.

The chain employs TRBV15 and TRBJ2-1; the match to TRBD1 covers 10 bases. This CDR3 has 13 residues. CDR1 is LNHNV and CDR2 is YYDKDF in the germline V gene (reference sequence). DNA for the CDR3: TGTGCGACCGGGACAGGGGCCTACAATGAGCAGTTCTTC. The encoded protein is CATGTGAYNEQFF.

The chain links TRBV19 to TRBJ1-1; TRBD1 matches 8 bases. Trimming removed 4 bases from V and 4 bases from J; junction bases left unmatched: 2. Per the germline V gene, CDR1 is LNHDA and CDR2 is SQIVND (reference sequence). The CDR3 loop spans 13 amino acids. The chain's CDR3 is CASSRDRGTEAFF. Here the CDR3 DNA reads TGTGCCAGTAGTAGAGACAGGGGCACTGAAGCTTTCTTT.

This chain joins TRBV7-2 and TRBJ2-3, with D uncertain. The CDR3 sequence is 12 residues long. V lost 7 bases and J 4 bases, leaving 9 bases between the germline ends. Germline assignment: CDR1 SGHTA and CDR2 FQGNSA. The CDR3 is CASITEPDTQYF. CDR3 nucleotides: TGTGCCAGCATCACGGAGCCAGATACGCAGTATTTT. The full variable domain, rest sourced from reference TRBV7-2 and TRBJ2-3, is GAGVSQSPSNKVTEKGKDVELRCDPISGHTALYWYRQSLGQGLEFLIYFQGNSAPDKSGLPSDRFSAERTGGSVSTLTIQRTQQEDSAVYLCASITEPDTQYFGPGTRLTVL.

This chain connects TRBV5-5 to TRBJ1-5; 8 bases agree with TRBD1. The CDR3 covers 15 residues. The trim removed 1 base at V and 1 base at J, leaving 1 base unmatched. CDR1 is SGHKS, CDR2 YYEKEE, per germline (reference sequence). Here the CDR3 reads CASSLWTGSNQPQHF. The CDR3, as DNA: TGTGCCAGCAGCTTGTGGACAGGGAGCAATCAGCCCCAGCATTTT.